What follows are 12 T cell receptor beta chains derived from one specimen sequenced in a study of T cell responses to AZD1222 COVID-19 vaccine. TCRdb's table, derived via immunoSEQ multiplex PCR, lists solely in-frame clones and lacks some. The profile covers 58,000 or so clones, with 70% to 90% appearing a single time and 6.9% taken by the ten largest. Specimen: peripheral blood, collected 28 days after the second AZD1222 dose. These receptors all stem from an adult who received the AZD1222 COVID-19 vaccine.

The chain links TRBV15 to TRBJ1-4; TRBD1 might be the D (5 bases). The CDR3 is made up of 15 amino acids. The germline CDR1 and CDR2 sequences are LNHNV and YYDKDF (reference sequence). V was trimmed by 4 bases and J by 5 bases, leaving 14 bases between them. The CDR3 is CATSTPLRGNEKLFF. CDR3 bases: TGTGCCACCAGCACCCCACTCCGGGGGAATGAAAAACTGTTTTTT.

This clone was found once. The CDR3 coding sequence is TGTGCCAGCAGTTACGAGACGCTGGACAGGGGAAATGTTTTCTTT. Translated: CASSYETLDRGNVFF. The chain couples TRBV6-5 to TRBJ1-1; 9 bases match TRBD1. Losses at the gene ends were 2 bases for V and 13 bases for J; bases not matched to a gene: 14. Germline CDR1 reads MNHEY; CDR2 reads SVGAGI. The CDR3 runs 15 residues.

This clone was seen once. The chain couples TRBV5-1 to TRBJ1-1; TRBD1 agrees at 7 bases. The CDR3 covers 13 residues. Germline V gives CDR1 SGHRS, CDR2 YFSETQ. J gave up 5 bases and V 4 bases, and 5 bases lay outside the gene matches. The CDR3 is CASSPGTATEAFF. DNA of the CDR3: TGCGCCAGCAGCCCAGGGACAGCTACTGAAGCTTTCTTT.

CDR3 region: CASSFGQGLWGYTF. For the CDR3, the DNA is TGTGCCAGCAGTTTTGGCCAGGGCCTTTGGGGCTACACCTTC. The genes are TRBV27 and TRBJ1-2; possible D gene TRBD1, 5 bases. The CDR3 runs to 14 residues. Germline lookup yields CDR1 MNHEY and CDR2 SMNVEV (reference sequence). Deletions cut 3 bases from V and 8 bases from J, with 16 bases between.

The genes are TRBV18 and TRBJ2-1, with TRBD2 matching 10 bases. The CDR3 spans 15 residues. In germline, CDR1 is KGHSH, CDR2 LQKENI. The V and J ends lost 2 bases and 9 bases, in that order; junction bases with no gene match: 7. The DNA for the CDR3 is TGTGCCAGCTCACCAAAGGTAGCGGGAGGAATTGAGCAGTTCTTC. It encodes CASSPKVAGGIEQFF.

As for this clone: The junction differs from germline at one of its ends, possibly a read error. J is TRBJ2-7 and V is TRBV6-1; 8 bases are shared with TRBD1. The CDR3 runs 17 residues. Per germline, CDR1 MNHNS and CDR2 SASEGT. The CDR3 DNA sequence: TGTGCCAGCCGTGAGACAGGGGACGTAGGAAGCTCCTACGAGCAGTACTTC. Residues: CASRETGDVGSSYEQYF.

Only one count was recorded for this clone. The chain combines TRBV5-8 with TRBJ1-2; D not certain. V was shortened by 1 base and J by 2 bases, with 9 bases between the two germline ends. The CDR3 spans 14 residues. Germline V lookup: CDR1 SGHTS, CDR2 YDEGEE. CDR3 coding DNA: TGTGCCAGCAGCTTGATTCCGGAAAACTATGGCTACACCTTC. It encodes CASSLIPENYGYTF.

The chain is built from TRBV20-1 and TRBJ2-7; D not resolved. Germline CDR1 and CDR2: DFQATT and SNEGSKA (reference sequence). V was trimmed by 4 bases and J by 2 bases, leaving 6 bases between them. The CDR3 length is 11 residues. CDR3 in DNA: TGCAGTGCTATCGGAACCTACGAGCAGTACTTC. It yields the protein CSAIGTYEQYF.

This clone has just one count. J is TRBJ1-6 and V is TRBV7-3, with D hard to call. The CDR3 has 13 amino acids. Trimming removed 3 bases from V and 7 bases from J, with 7 bases in between. Germline V gives CDR1 SGHTA, CDR2 FQGTGA. Written as DNA, the CDR3 is TGTGCCAGCAGCTTGGATGGCAATTCACCCCTCCACTTT. Its protein is CASSLDGNSPLHF. Drawing the rest from reference TRBV7-3 and TRBJ1-6, the complete variable domain is GAGVSQTPSNKVTEKGKYVELRCDPISGHTALYWYRQSLGQGPEFLIYFQGTGAADDSGLPNDRFFAVRPEGSVSTLKIQRTERGDSAVYLCASSLDGNSPLHFGNGTRLTVT.

V is TRBV5-1 and J is TRBJ2-1; 10 positions match TRBD2. CDR1 and CDR2 from the germline V gene are SGHRS and YFSETQ. This CDR3 contains 15 residues. With 4 bases clipped from V and 10 bases from J, the junction kept 11 bases outside the gene matches. The CDR3 loop is CASSPQLAGGGEQFF. The CDR3 bases are TGCGCCAGCAGCCCCCAGTTAGCGGGGGGCGGAGAGCAGTTCTTC.

The chain employs TRBV19 and TRBJ1-1; TRBD1 aligns across 9 bases. The CDR3 length is 13 residues. CDR1 is LNHDA and CDR2 is SQIVND in the germline V gene (reference sequence). V was pared by 7 bases and J by 4 bases, with 4 bases of the junction left unmatched. CDR3 in amino acids: CASTMTGGTEAFF. The CDR3 region has the DNA TGTGCCAGTACCATGACAGGGGGCACTGAAGCTTTCTTT.

This clone was detected only once. The chain uses TRBV7-8 and TRBJ1-6, with D uncertain. Trimming pared 1 base from V and 7 bases from J, leaving 8 bases between. The CDR3 contains 14 residues. Germline V lookup: CDR1 SGHVS, CDR2 FQNEAQ. CDR3 bases: TGTGCCAGCAGCTTAGTCGGCATCAATTCACCCCTCCACTTT. The encoded protein is CASSLVGINSPLHF.